This is a list of T cell receptor beta chains from one sample in a study of blood T cell repertoires in COVID-19. The table came from immunoSEQ multiplex PCR; TCRdb's copy has only in-frame clones and leaves some out. The sample has about 170,000 clones, approximately 82% seen once. Sequencing input: peripheral blood. These receptors all come from an older woman who had recovered from COVID-19. Both conserved end residues are part of each CDR3. Each record gives: CDR3 length, D gene, clone size, J gene, V gene, CDR3 protein, CDR3 DNA. A D gene is named only where the DNA matches it firmly. Size values are once, few and many counts, or a class for expanded clones, and some rows have none.

>14|-|-|TRBJ2-2|TRBV5-4
CASSLGDSTGELFF
TGTGCCAGCAGCTTGGGAGACAGCACCGGGGAGCTGTTTTTT
>14|-|-|TRBJ1-1|TRBV3-1/TRBV3-2
CASSQPGQNTEAFF
TGTGCCAGCAGCCAACCCGGACAGAACACTGAAGCTTTCTTT
>17|TRBD2|-|TRBJ2-7|TRBV10-3
CAISETPGTSGTYEQYF
TGTGCCATCAGTGAGACCCCCGGGACTAGCGGAACCTACGAGCAGTACTTC
>13|-|-|TRBJ2-3|TRBV28
CASSFGRVDTQYF
TGTGCCAGCAGTTTTGGGCGGGTAGATACGCAGTATTTT
>13|TRBD1|once|TRBJ1-2|TRBV7-9
CASSLEGGSGYTF
TGTGCCAGCAGCTTAGAAGGGGGCAGTGGCTACACCTTC
>12|-|-|TRBJ1-2|TRBV30
CAWSRQRYGYTF
TGTGCCTGGAGTCGGCAGAGGTATGGCTACACCTTC
>13|-|-|TRBJ2-3|TRBV5-5
CASSFAATDTQYF
TGTGCCAGCAGCTTTGCGGCCACAGATACGCAGTATTTT
>14|-|-|TRBJ2-7|TRBV7-9
CASTPGQISYEQYF
TGTGCCAGCACCCCCGGACAGATCTCCTACGAGCAGTACTTC
>14|TRBD1|-|TRBJ1-1|TRBV5-5
CASSSDRANTEAFF
TGTGCCAGCAGCTCGGACAGGGCGAACACTGAAGCTTTCTTT
>16|TRBD2|few|TRBJ2-2|TRBV19
CASSRWARGDTGELFF
TGTGCCAGTAGTAGGTGGGCCCGGGGGGACACCGGGGAGCTGTTTTTT
>14|-|few|TRBJ1-2|TRBV15
CATEREGNSGGYTF
TGTGCCACCGAGAGGGAAGGAAATTCGGGAGGCTACACCTTC
>13|-|-|TRBJ2-5|TRBV3-1/TRBV3-2
CASSQERRETQYF
TGTGCCAGCAGCCAAGAGAGGCGGGAGACCCAGTACTTC
>15|TRBD2|-|TRBJ2-5|TRBV20-1
CSASGTSGPQETQYF
TGCAGTGCTAGTGGGACTAGCGGACCACAAGAGACCCAGTACTTC
>14|-|-|TRBJ2-3|TRBV28
CASSLPPNTDTQYF
TGTGCCAGCAGTTTACCCCCCAACACAGATACGCAGTATTTT
>14|-|-|TRBJ2-7|TRBV5-3
CARSSKDSSYEQYF
TGTGCCAGAAGCTCTAAGGACAGCTCCTACGAGCAGTACTTC
>10|-|-|TRBJ2-3|TRBV30
CAHYRERTYF
TGTGCTCACTACAGGGAAAGGACGTATTTT
>14|-|-|TRBJ1-2|TRBV28
CASSPPRGWAYYTF
TGTGCCAGCAGTCCGCCGCGGGGGTGGGCCTACTACACCTTC
>13|-|-|TRBJ2-7|TRBV7-7
CASSLDGGGEQYF
TGTGCTAGCAGCTTAGACGGGGGTGGTGAGCAGTACTTC
>14|-|-|TRBJ2-2|TRBV2
CASRVQGWTGELFF
TGTGCCAGCAGGGTCCAGGGTTGGACCGGGGAGCTGTTTTTT
>13|-|-|TRBJ1-1|TRBV18
CASSPGEGQPMGF
TGTGCCAGCTCACCTGGTGAGGGCCAACCCATGGGCTTT
>15|-|-|TRBJ1-2|TRBV6-6
CASSYPPTVNYGYTF
TGTGCCAGCAGTTACCCCCCGACAGTGAACTATGGCTACACCTTC
>14|-|-|TRBJ2-3|TRBV9
CASSPFGETPGQYF
TGTGCCAGCAGCCCATTTGGAGAGACCCCCGGGCAGTATTTT
>16|-|-|TRBJ1-3|TRBV6-2/TRBV6-3
CASSYYPGGSGNTIYF
TGTGCCAGCAGTTACTACCCCGGGGGCTCTGGAAACACCATATATTTT
>15|-|-|TRBJ2-7|TRBV27
CASSPSSISRGEQYF
TGTGCCAGCAGTCCCAGCTCCATTAGCAGAGGCGAGCAGTACTTC
>17|-|-|TRBJ2-3|TRBV29-1
CSVEGASSAGRTDTQYF
TGCAGCGTTGAAGGCGCGTCGTCGGCGGGACGCACAGATACGCAGTATTTT
>14|-|once|TRBJ2-3|TRBV6-5
CASSLGQFTDTQYF
TGTGCCAGCAGCCTAGGACAGTTCACAGATACGCAGTATTTT
>13|TRBD1|-|TRBJ1-4|TRBV27
CASRRDRAGKLFF
TGTGCCAGCAGGAGGGACAGGGCGGGGAAGCTGTTTTTT
>18|-|-|TRBJ1-3|TRBV5-6
CASSLFRRASGSGNTIYF
TGTGCCAGCAGCTTGTTTCGGAGGGCGTCGGGCTCTGGAAACACCATATATTTT
>10|-|-|TRBJ2-5|TRBV2
CASTNSLEYF
TGTGCCAGCACCAACAGCCTTGAGTACTTC
>16|-|-|TRBJ2-5|TRBV7-2
CASSLVGLAEQETQYF
TGTGCCAGCAGCCTAGTGGGCTTAGCGGAGCAAGAGACCCAGTACTTC
>14|TRBD1|-|TRBJ2-7|TRBV7-8
CASSPSGTGLGQYF
TGTGCCAGCAGCCCCTCCGGGACAGGGTTAGGGCAGTACTTC
>14|-|-|TRBJ1-2|TRBV10-3
CAISESGLAYGYTF
TGTGCCATCAGTGAGTCGGGACTGGCCTATGGCTACACCTTC
>14|-|-|TRBJ1-4|TRBV15
CATSRGWAGKGLFF
TGTGCCACCAGCAGAGGGTGGGCGGGGAAGGGACTGTTTTTT
>15|TRBD1|-|TRBJ1-2|TRBV27
CASSFVAGGRRGYTF
TGTGCCAGCAGTTTTGTGGCAGGGGGCCGGCGGGGCTACACCTTC
>15|-|-|TRBJ2-4|TRBV24-1
CATQAGAAGSDIQYF
TGTGCCACTCAAGCGGGCGCGGCAGGGTCTGACATTCAGTACTTC
>16|TRBD2|once|TRBJ2-2|TRBV7-3
CASSPGLAWDTGELFF
TGTGCCAGCAGCCCGGGACTAGCGTGGGACACCGGGGAGCTGTTTTTT
>13|-|-|TRBJ2-1|TRBV18
CASSPQRTNEQFF
TGTGCCAGCTCACCGCAGCGGACCAATGAGCAGTTCTTC
>12|-|-|TRBJ2-7|TRBV3-1/TRBV3-2
CASSQDLREQYF
TGTGCCAGCAGCCAAGATCTCAGAGAGCAGTACTTC
>14|TRBD1|-|TRBJ1-2|TRBV3-1/TRBV3-2
CASSPRDRGNGYTF
TGTGCCAGCAGCCCCCGGGACAGGGGAAATGGCTACACCTTC
>15|TRBD1|-|TRBJ2-3|TRBV30
CAWTSGGRSTDTQYF
TGTGCCTGGACCTCAGGGGGACGGAGCACAGATACGCAGTATTTT
>13|-|-|TRBJ2-5|TRBV6-2/TRBV6-3
CASSYGRRETQYF
TGTGCCAGCAGTTACGGGAGGAGAGAGACCCAGTACTTC
>14|-|medium-sized|TRBJ2-6|TRBV6-4
CASSEGAGANVLTF
TGTGCCAGCAGTGAGGGCGCTGGGGCCAACGTCCTGACTTTC
>14|-|-|TRBJ1-5|TRBV5-1
CASSLAGGNQPQHF
TGCGCCAGCAGCTTGGCGGGGGGCAATCAGCCCCAGCATTTT
>12|-|many|TRBJ1-2|TRBV25-1
CASSRELYGYTF
TGTGCCAGCAGTCGAGAGTTGTATGGCTACACCTTC
>17|-|-|TRBJ2-6|TRBV21-1
CASSPGQVCSGANVLTF
TGTGCCAGCAGTCCGGGACAGGTTTGTTCTGGGGCCAACGTCCTGACTTTC
>11|-|-|TRBJ2-7|TRBV24-1
CATSDTYEQYF
TGTGCCACCAGTGACACCTACGAGCAGTACTTC
>13|-|-|TRBJ1-1|TRBV12-3/TRBV12-4
CASSLGGLLRAFF
TGTGCCAGCAGTTTAGGGGGCCTGCTGAGGGCTTTCTTT
>15|TRBD1|-|TRBJ2-7|TRBV18
CASSPTGTGGYEQYF
TGTGCCAGCTCACCCACCGGGACAGGGGGCTACGAGCAGTACTTC
>13|-|-|TRBJ1-1|TRBV14
CASSPQGNTEAFF
TGTGCCAGCAGCCCACAGGGGAACACTGAAGCTTTCTTT
>13|TRBD2|-|TRBJ2-7|TRBV14
CASSQKLAYEQYF
TGTGCCAGCAGCCAAAAACTAGCGTACGAGCAGTACTTC
>15|-|-|TRBJ1-1|TRBV11-2
CASSGVRGRGAEAFF
TGTGCCAGCAGCGGGGTGAGGGGTCGGGGGGCTGAAGCTTTCTTT